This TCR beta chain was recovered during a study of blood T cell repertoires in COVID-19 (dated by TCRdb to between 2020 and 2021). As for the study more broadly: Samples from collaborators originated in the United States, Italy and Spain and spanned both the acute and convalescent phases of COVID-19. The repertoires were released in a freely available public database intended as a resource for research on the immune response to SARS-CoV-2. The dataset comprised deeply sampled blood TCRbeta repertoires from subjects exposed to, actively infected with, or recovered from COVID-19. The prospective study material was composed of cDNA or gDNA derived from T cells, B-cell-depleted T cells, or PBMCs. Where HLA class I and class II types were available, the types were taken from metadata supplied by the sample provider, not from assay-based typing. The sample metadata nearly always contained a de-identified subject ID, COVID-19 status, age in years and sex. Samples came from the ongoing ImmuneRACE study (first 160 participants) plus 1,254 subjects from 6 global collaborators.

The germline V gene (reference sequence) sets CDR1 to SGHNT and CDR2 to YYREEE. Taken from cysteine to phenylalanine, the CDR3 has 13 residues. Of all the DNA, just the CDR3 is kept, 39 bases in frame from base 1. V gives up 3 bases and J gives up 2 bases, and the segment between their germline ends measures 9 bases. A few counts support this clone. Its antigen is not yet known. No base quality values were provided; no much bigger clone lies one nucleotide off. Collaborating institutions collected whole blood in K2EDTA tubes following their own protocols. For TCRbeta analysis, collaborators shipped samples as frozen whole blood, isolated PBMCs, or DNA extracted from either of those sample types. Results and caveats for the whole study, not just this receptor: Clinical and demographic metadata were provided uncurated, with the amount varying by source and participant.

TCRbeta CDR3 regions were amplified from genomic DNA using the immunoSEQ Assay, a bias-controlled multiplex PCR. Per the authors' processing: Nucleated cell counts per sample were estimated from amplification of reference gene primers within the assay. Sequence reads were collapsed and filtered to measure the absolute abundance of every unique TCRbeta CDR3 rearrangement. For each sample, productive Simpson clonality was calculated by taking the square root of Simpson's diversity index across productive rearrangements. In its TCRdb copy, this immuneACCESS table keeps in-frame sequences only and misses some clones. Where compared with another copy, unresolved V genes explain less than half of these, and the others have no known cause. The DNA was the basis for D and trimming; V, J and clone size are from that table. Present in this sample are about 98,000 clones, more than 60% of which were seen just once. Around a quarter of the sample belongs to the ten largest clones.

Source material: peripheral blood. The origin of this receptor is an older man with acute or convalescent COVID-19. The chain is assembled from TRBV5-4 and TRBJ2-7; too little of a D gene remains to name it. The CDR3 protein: CASSSVATYEQYF. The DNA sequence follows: TGTGCCAGCAGCTCGGTAGCTACCTACGAGCAGTACTTC. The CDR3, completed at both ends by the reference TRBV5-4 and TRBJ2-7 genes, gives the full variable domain ETGVTQSPTHLIKTRGQQVTLRCSSQSGHNTVSWYQQALGQGPQFIFQYYREEENGRGNFPPRFSGLQFPNYSSELNVNALELDDSALYLCASSSVATYEQYFGPGTRLTVT.